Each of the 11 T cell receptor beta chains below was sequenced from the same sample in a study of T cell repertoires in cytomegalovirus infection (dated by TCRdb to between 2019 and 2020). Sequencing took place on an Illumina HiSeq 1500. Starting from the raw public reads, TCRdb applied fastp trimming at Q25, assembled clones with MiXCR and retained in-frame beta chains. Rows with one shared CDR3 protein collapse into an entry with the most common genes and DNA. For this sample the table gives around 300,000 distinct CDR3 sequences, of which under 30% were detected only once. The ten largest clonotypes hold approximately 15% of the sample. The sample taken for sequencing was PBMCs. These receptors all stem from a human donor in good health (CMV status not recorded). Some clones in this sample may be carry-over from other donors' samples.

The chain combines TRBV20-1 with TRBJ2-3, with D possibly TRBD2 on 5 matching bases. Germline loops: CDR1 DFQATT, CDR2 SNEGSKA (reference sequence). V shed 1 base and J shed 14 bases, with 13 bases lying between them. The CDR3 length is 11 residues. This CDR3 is CSARAGNLGYF. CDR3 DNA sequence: TGCAGTGCTAGAGCCGGGAACCTTGGGTATTTT.

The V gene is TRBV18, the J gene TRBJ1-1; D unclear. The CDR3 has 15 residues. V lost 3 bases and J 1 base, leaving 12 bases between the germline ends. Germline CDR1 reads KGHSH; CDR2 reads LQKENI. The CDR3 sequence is CASSPLGRKNTEAFF. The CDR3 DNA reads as TGTGCCAGCTCACCCTTAGGACGGAAGAACACTGAAGCTTTCTTT.

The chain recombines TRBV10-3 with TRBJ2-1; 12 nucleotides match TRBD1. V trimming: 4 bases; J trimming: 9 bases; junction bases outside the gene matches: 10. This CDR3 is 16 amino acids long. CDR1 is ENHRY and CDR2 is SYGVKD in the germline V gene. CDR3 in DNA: TGTGCCATCAGTGGCCTCGGGGGACAGGGGGCCGGTGAGCAGTTCTTC. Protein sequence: CAISGLGGQGAGEQFF.

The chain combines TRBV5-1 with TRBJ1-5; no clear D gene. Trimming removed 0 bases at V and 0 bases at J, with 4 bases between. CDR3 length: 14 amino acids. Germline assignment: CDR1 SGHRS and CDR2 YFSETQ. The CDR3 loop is CASSLDPSNQPQHF. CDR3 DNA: TGCGCCAGCAGCTTGGATCCTAGCAATCAGCCCCAGCATTTT.

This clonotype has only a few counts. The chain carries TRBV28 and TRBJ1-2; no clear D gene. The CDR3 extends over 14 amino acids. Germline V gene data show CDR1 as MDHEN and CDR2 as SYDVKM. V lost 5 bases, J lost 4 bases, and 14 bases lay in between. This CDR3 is CASSPTGFVYGYTF. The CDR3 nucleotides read TGTGCCAGCAGTCCCACCGGGTTTGTCTATGGCTACACCTTC.

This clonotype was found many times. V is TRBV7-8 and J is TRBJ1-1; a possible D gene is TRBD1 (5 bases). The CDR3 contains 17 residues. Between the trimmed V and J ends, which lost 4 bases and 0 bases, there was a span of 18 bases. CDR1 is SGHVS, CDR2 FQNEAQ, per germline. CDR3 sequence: CASSYGTNWGLNTEAFF. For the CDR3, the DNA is TGTGCCAGCAGCTACGGAACTAATTGGGGGTTGAACACTGAAGCTTTCTTT.

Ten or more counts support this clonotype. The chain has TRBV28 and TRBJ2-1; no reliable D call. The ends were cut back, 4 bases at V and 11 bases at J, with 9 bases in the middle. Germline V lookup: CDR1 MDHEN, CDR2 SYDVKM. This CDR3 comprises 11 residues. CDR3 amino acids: CASSWWRQQFF. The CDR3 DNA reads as TGTGCCAGCAGTTGGTGGAGACAGCAGTTCTTC.

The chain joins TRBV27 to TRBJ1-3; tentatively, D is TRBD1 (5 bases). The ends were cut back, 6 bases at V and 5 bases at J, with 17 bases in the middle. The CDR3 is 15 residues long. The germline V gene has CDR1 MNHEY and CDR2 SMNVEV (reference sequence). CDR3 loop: CASSPTLGRRNTIYF. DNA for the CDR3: TGTGCCAGCAGCCCCACCTTGGGACGGAGAAACACCATATATTTT.

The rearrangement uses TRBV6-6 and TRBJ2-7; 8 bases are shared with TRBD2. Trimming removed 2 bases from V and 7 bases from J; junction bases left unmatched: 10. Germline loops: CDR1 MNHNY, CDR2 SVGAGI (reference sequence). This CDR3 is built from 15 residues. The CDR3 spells CASSYTAGGRDEQYF. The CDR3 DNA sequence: TGTGCCAGCAGTTACACCGCGGGAGGAAGGGATGAGCAGTACTTC.

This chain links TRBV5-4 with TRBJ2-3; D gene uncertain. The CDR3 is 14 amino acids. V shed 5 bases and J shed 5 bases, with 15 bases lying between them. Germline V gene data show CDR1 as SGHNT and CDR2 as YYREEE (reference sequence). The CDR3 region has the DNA TGTGCCAGCAGAAGCGAAGGAAGGGAAGATACGCAGTATTTT. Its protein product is CASRSEGREDTQYF.

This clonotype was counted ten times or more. CDR3 DNA: TGTGCCAGCAGCTCCGACAGGGGGCTTAATGGCTACACCTTC. Translation: CASSSDRGLNGYTF. The chain carries TRBV7-2 and TRBJ1-2; 10 nucleotides agree with TRBD1. The germline CDR1 and CDR2 sequences are SGHTA and FQGNSA. The CDR3 has 14 residues. V shed 4 bases, J shed 6 bases, and the junction held 5 bases outside the gene matches.